Each of the 13 T cell receptor beta chains below was sequenced from the same sample in a study of response to subunit inactivated influenza vaccine. TCRdb called the RT-PCR reads again in MiXCR, with one record for every CDR3 protein. The data contain more than 400,000 distinct CDR3 sequences, 9.5% to 13% of them singletons. The sample in question was PBMCs from blood, obtained 45 days after vaccination. Source of these receptors: a man between 50 and 59 years old who received an inactivated influenza vaccine.

This clonotype has a count of ten or more. The chain has TRBV11-2 and TRBJ2-2; no clear D gene. V was cut by 2 bases and J by 7 bases, with 2 bases left in between. Germline V gene data show CDR1 as SGHAT and CDR2 as FQNNGV. The CDR3 sequence is 11 residues long. CDR3 in amino acids: CASSLRGELFF. CDR3 DNA: TGTGCCAGCAGCTTACGCGGGGAGCTGTTTTTT.

This clonotype has just a few counts. The chain carries TRBV20-1 and TRBJ2-3; no clear D gene. The CDR3 has 14 amino acids. V was clipped by 0 bases and J by 0 bases, with 7 bases between them. Per germline, CDR1 DFQATT and CDR2 SNEGSKA (reference sequence). The DNA of the CDR3 is TGCAGTGCTAGAGATCACAGCAGCACAGATACGCAGTATTTT. Protein sequence: CSARDHSSTDTQYF.

This clonotype was seen a few times. The chain couples TRBV5-1 to TRBJ2-5; D unresolved. Per germline, CDR1 SGHRS and CDR2 YFSETQ. Trimming stripped 3 bases from V and 2 bases from J, with 14 bases between. The CDR3 consists of 15 residues. The CDR3 here is CASSYGTLPQETQYF. The CDR3, as DNA: TGCGCCAGCAGCTATGGTACGCTCCCTCAAGAGACCCAGTACTTC.

CDR3 in DNA: TGTGCCAGCAGTTACGGTACGGGCAGACCAACTAATGAAAAACTGTTTTTT. Amino acid sequence: CASSYGTGRPTNEKLFF. The V call is TRBV6-2 or TRBV6-3, the J call TRBJ1-4; D ambiguous. This CDR3 spans 17 amino acids. Per germline, CDR1 MNHEY and CDR2 SVGEGT. V lost 2 bases, J lost 0 bases, and 13 bases lay in between.

The chain is built from TRBV15 and TRBJ2-1; 7 bases fit TRBD2. CDR3 size: 17 residues. Germline V gene sequence: CDR1 LNHNV, CDR2 YYDKDF (reference sequence). J was trimmed by 8 bases and V by 0 bases; bases with no gene match: 13. The DNA for the CDR3 is TGTGCCACCAGCAGAGACCTCTTTGGCGGGAGTCGACATGAGCAGTTCTTC. Amino acids: CATSRDLFGGSRHEQFF.

This clonotype was recorded at least ten times. The chain couples TRBV12-3 or TRBV12-4 to TRBJ1-1; no reliable D call. The V end was cut by 3 bases, the J end by 5 bases, with 13 bases between. This CDR3 has 14 residues. The CDR3 spells CASSLSSPQTEAFF. The CDR3 nucleotides read TGTGCCAGCAGTTTGAGCAGTCCTCAGACTGAAGCTTTCTTT.

In this sample, this clonotype turned up a few times. The V and J genes are TRBV4-1 and TRBJ2-1; D perhaps matches TRBD2 (6 bases). Germline-derived CDR1 and CDR2 are MGHRA and YSYEKL. The length of the CDR3 is 17 residues. Trimming took off 4 bases at V and 1 base at J, with 17 bases between the two ends. CDR3 sequence: CASSRRGSPGSYNEQFF. The CDR3 coding sequence is TGCGCCAGCAGCCGGAGGGGCTCCCCGGGGTCCTACAATGAGCAGTTCTTC.

The V gene is TRBV9, the J gene TRBJ1-1; TRBD1 aligns across 9 bases. CDR3 length: 13 amino acids. Germline V gene lookup returns CDR1 SGDLS and CDR2 YYNGEE. V lost 4 bases to trimming and J lost 6 bases; unmatched junction nucleotides: 4. CDR3 nucleotides: TGTGCCAGCAGCCCCCGGACAGGGGCTGAAGCTTTCTTT. This gives the protein CASSPRTGAEAFF.

V and J are TRBV18 and TRBJ2-4; 7 bases are shared with TRBD1. V shed 4 bases, J shed 1 base, and the junction held 4 bases outside the gene matches. This CDR3 contains 15 residues. The germline gives CDR1 KGHSH, CDR2 LQKENI. CDR3 DNA: TGTGCCAGCTCACTTACACAGGGGGCCAAAAACATTCAGTACTTC. It yields the protein CASSLTQGAKNIQYF.

The V and J genes are TRBV18 and TRBJ1-5, with D perhaps TRBD1 (5 bases). Germline V CDR1 and CDR2: KGHSH, LQKENI. V was pared by 4 bases and J by 4 bases, with 11 bases between. The CDR3 is made up of 14 amino acids. CDR3 nucleotides: TGTGCCAGCTCACTCACAGGACGAAATCAGCCCCAGCATTTT. Amino acid sequence: CASSLTGRNQPQHF. The full variable domain, rest sourced from reference TRBV18 and TRBJ1-5, is NAGVMQNPRHLVRRRGQEARLRCSPMKGHSHVYWYRQLPEEGLKFMVYLQKENIIDESGMPKERFSAEFPKEGPSILRIQQVVRGDSAAYFCASSLTGRNQPQHFGDGTRLSIL.

This clonotype was seen ten or more times. The gene calls are TRBV4-3 and TRBJ2-3, with D perhaps matching TRBD2 (5 bases). CDR1 and CDR2 (germline): LGHNA, YSLEER. CDR3 size: 15 residues. Trimming removed 0 bases at V and 4 bases at J, with 11 bases between. CDR3 loop: CASSQDRGPSDTQYF. The CDR3 DNA reads as TGCGCCAGCAGCCAAGACAGAGGGCCCTCAGATACGCAGTATTTT.

This clonotype has more than one count but fewer than ten. The chain recombines TRBV7-2 with TRBJ2-1; 7 nucleotides line up with TRBD1. CDR3 length: 13 amino acids. CDR1 is SGHTA, CDR2 FQGNSA, per germline. Losses at the gene ends were 5 bases for V and 6 bases for J; bases not matched to a gene: 4. The CDR3 nucleotides are TGTGCCAGCAGCGTACAGGGGCCCAATGAGCAGTTCTTC. Translating gives CASSVQGPNEQFF.

This clonotype was seen a few times. The CDR3 loop is CASRVSGSNEQYF. The CDR3 DNA follows: TGTGCCAGCAGGGTTAGCGGGAGTAACGAGCAGTACTTC. The chain carries TRBV25-1 and TRBJ2-7; the match to TRBD2 covers 9 bases. The junction had 5 bases not matched to a gene; V was cut back by 6 bases and J by 5 bases. Germline values: CDR1 MGHDK, CDR2 SYGVNS. This CDR3 has 13 amino acids.